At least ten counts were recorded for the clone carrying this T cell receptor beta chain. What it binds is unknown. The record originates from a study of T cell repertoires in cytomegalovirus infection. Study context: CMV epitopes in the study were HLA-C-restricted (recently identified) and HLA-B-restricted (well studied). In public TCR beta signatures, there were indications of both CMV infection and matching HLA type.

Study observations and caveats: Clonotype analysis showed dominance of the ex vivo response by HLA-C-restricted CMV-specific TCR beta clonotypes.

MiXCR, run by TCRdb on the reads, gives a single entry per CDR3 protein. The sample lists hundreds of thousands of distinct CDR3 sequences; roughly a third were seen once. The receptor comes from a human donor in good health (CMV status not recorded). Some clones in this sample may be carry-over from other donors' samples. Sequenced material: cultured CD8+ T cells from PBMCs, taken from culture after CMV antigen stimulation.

CDR3 sequence reads: CASSLTGTTYNEQFF. The DNA of the CDR3 is TGTGCCAGCAGCTTAACGGGGACTACCTACAATGAGCAGTTCTTC. The chain has TRBV7-6 and TRBJ2-1; 7 nucleotides agree with TRBD2. Per the germline V gene, CDR1 is SGHVS and CDR2 is FNYEAQ. This CDR3 spans 15 amino acids. Unmatched junction bases numbered 3, after V lost 2 bases and J lost 2 bases.